The clone carrying this TCR beta chain occurred a few times. The entry originates in a study of technical replicates of blood from a handful of donors. Germline loops: CDR1 WSHSY, CDR2 SAAADI. This CDR3 region has 14 residues. V was pared by 1 base and J by 1 base, with 6 bases between. TCRdb's table, derived via immunoSEQ multiplex PCR, lists solely in-frame clones and lacks some. The sample holds roughly 79,000 clones, approximately 78% seen once. The TCR originated in a human donor in good health. Some clones in this sample may be carry-over from other donors' samples. V and J are TRBV10-2 and TRBJ2-3; D gene ambiguous. Material for sequencing was PBMCs. This CDR3 is CASSEYSRTDTQYF. CDR3 DNA sequence: TGCGCCAGCAGTGAGTACAGCCGCACAGATACGCAGTATTTT.